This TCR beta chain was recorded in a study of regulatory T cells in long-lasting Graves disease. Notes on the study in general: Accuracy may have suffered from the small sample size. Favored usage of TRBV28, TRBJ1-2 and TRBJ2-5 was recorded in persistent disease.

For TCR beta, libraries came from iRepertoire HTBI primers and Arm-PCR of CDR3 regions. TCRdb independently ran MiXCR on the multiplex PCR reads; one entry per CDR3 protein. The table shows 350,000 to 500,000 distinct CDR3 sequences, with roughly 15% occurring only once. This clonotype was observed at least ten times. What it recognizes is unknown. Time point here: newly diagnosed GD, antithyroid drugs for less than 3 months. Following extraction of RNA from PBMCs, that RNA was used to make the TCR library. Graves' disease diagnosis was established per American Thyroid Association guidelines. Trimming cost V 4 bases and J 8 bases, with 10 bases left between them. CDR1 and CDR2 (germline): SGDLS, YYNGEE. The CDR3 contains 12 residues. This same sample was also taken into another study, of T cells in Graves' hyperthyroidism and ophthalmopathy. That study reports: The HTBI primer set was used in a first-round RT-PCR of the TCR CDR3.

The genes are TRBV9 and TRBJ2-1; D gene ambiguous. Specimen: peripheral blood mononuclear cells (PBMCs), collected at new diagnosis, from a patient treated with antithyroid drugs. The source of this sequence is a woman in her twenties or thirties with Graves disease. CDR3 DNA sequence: TGTGCCAGCAGCCCATCTCAGGATGAGCAGTTCTTC. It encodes CASSPSQDEQFF.